This T cell receptor beta chain stems from a study of blood T cell repertoires in COVID-19. Study background: COVID-19 samples from acute and convalescent phases originated in the United States, Italy and Spain. Sources were T cells, B-cell-depleted T cells, or PBMCs; the material itself was cDNA or gDNA.

Germline-derived CDR1 and CDR2 are SGHVS and FNYEAQ. The CDR3 covers 17 residues. J lost 4 bases, V lost 1 base, and 6 bases had no gene match. As handled by the study authors: Nucleated cell number was recorded as an estimate derived from reference gene primer amplification. The repertoire was sequenced with immunoSEQ multiplex PCR; TCRdb's copy has only in-frame clones and lacks some. Clone size and the V and J calls come from that table; the DNA yielded D and trimming. Here the sample spans roughly 90,000 clones, roughly 90% being singletons. The sequenced sample consisted of peripheral blood. The chain carries TRBV7-6 and TRBJ2-2; 10 nucleotides match TRBD1. This TCR was sampled from a human donor with active COVID-19. The donor label of this sample is uncertain. CDR3 protein: CASSLGQGAGSTGELFF. Here the CDR3 DNA reads TGTGCCAGCAGCTTAGGACAGGGGGCCGGGAGCACCGGGGAGCTGTTTTTT.